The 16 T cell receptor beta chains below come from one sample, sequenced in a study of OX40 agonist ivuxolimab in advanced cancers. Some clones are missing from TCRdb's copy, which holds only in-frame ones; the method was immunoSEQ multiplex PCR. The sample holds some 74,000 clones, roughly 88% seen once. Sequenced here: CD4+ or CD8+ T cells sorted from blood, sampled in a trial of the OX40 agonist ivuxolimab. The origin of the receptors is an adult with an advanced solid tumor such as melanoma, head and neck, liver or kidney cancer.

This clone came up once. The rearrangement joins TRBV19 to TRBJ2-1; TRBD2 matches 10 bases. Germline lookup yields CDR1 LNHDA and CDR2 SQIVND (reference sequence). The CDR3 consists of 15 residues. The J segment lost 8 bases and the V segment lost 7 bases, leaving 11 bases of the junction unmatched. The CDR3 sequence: CASTLSSGRRDEQFF. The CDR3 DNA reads TGTGCCAGTACCCTGAGTAGCGGGAGGAGAGATGAGCAGTTCTTC.

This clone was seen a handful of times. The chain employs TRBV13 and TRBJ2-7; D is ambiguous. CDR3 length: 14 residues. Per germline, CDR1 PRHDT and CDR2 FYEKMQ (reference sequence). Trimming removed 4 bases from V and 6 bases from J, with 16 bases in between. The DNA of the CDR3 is TGTGCCAGCAGCTCCTCAACCCTTAATCCCGAGCAGTACTTC. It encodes CASSSSTLNPEQYF. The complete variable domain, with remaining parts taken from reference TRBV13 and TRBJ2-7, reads AAGVIQSPRHLIKEKRETATLKCYPIPRHDTVYWYQQGPGQDPQFLISFYEKMQSDKGSIPDRFSAQQFSDYHSELNMSSLELGDSALYFCASSSSTLNPEQYFGPGTRLTVT.

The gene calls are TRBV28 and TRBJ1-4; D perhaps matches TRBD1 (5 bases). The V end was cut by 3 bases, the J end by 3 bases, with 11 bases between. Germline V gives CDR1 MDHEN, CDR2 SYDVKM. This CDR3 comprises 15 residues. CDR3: CASSFQGVPNEKLFF. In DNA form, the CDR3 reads TGTGCCAGCAGTTTCCAGGGTGTGCCTAATGAAAAACTGTTTTTT.

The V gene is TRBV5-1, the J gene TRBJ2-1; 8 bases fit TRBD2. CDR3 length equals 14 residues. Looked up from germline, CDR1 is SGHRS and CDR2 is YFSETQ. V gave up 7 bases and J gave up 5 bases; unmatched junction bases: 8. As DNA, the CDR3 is TGCGCCAGCCACCTCAGCGGGGGAGACAATGAGCAGTTCTTC. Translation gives CASHLSGGDNEQFF.

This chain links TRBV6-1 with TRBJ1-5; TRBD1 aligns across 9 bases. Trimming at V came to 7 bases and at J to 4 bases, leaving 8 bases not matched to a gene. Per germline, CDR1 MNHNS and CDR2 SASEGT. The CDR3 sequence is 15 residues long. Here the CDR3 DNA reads TGTGCCAGCAATGGAGCCGGGACAGGGAATCAGCCCCAGCATTTT. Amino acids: CASNGAGTGNQPQHF.

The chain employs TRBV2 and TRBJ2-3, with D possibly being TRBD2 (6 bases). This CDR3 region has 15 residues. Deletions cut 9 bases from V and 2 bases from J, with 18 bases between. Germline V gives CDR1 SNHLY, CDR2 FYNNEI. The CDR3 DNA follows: TGTGCCAGTAACTTAGGCGGGGAATACACAGATACGCAGTATTTT. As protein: CASNLGGEYTDTQYF.

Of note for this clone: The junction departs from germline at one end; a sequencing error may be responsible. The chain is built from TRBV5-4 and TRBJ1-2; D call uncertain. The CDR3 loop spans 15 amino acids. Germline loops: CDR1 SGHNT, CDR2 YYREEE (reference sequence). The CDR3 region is CASSLAALTLNGYTF. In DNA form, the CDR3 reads TGTGCCAGCAGTTTGGCGGCACTAACTCTTAATGGCTACACCTTC.

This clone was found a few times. The CDR3 sequence is CASSEGTVGNQPQHF. CDR3 DNA: TGCGCCAGCAGCGAGGGGACAGTTGGCAATCAGCCCCAGCATTTT. The rearrangement joins TRBV5-1 to TRBJ1-5, with 7 nucleotides matching TRBD1. The CDR3 contains 15 residues. Germline loops: CDR1 SGHRS, CDR2 YFSETQ. Unmatched junction bases numbered 6, after V lost 4 bases and J lost 2 bases.

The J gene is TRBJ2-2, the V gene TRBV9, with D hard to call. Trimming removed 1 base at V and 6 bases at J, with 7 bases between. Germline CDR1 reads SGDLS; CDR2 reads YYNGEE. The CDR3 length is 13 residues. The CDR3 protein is CASSVFGSGELFF. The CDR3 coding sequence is TGTGCCAGCAGCGTATTTGGATCCGGGGAGCTGTTTTTT.

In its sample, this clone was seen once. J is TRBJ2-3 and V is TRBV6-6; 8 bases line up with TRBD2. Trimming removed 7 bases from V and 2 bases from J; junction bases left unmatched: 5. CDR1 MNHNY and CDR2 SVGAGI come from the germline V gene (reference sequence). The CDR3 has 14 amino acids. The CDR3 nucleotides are TGTGCCAGCACTAAAGCGGGAGTCACAGATACGCAGTATTTT. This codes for CASTKAGVTDTQYF.

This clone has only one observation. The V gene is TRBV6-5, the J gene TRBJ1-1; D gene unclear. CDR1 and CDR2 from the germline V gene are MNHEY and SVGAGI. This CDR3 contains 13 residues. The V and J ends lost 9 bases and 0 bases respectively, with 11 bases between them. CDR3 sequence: CASTPAMNTEAFF. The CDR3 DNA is TGTGCCAGTACCCCAGCCATGAACACTGAAGCTTTCTTT.

CDR3 loop: CAISDLGLAGGPSYEQYF. The CDR3 DNA is TGTGCCATCAGTGATTTGGGACTAGCGGGAGGGCCTTCCTACGAGCAGTACTTC. The V call is TRBV10-3, the J call TRBJ2-7, with TRBD2 matching over 16 bases. Germline assignment: CDR1 ENHRY and CDR2 SYGVKD. The V segment lost 3 bases and the J segment 1 base; nucleotides outside the gene matches: 6. CDR3 length equals 18 residues.

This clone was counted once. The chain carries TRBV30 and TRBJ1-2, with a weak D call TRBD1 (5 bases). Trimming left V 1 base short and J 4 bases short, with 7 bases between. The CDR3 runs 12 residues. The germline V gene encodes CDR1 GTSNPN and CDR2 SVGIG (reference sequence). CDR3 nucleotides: TGTGCCTGGAGTGGGGGACTCTATGGCTACACCTTC. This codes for CAWSGGLYGYTF. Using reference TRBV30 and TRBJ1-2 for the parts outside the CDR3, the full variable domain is SQTIHQWPATLVQPVGSPLSLECTVEGTSNPNLYWYRQAAGRGLQLLFYSVGIGQISSEVPQNLSASRPQDRQFILSSKKLLLSDSGFYLCAWSGGLYGYTFGSGTRLTVV.

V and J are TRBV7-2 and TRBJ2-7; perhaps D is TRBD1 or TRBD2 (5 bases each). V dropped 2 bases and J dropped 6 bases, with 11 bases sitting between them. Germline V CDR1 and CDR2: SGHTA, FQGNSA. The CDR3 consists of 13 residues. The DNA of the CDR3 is TGTGCCAGCAGCTTATGGGACCAGGGCGAGCAGTACTTC. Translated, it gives CASSLWDQGEQYF. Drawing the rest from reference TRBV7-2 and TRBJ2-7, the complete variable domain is GAGVSQSPSNKVTEKGKDVELRCDPISGHTALYWYRQSLGQGLEFLIYFQGNSAPDKSGLPSDRFSAERTGGSVSTLTIQRTQQEDSAVYLCASSLWDQGEQYFGPGTRLTVT.

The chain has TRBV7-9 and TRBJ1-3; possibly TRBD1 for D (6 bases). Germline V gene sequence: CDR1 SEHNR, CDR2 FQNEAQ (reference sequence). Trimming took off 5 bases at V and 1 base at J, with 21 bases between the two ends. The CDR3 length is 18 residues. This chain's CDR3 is CASSRLWGLGESGNTIYF. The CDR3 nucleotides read TGTGCCAGCAGCAGGTTGTGGGGGCTCGGCGAATCTGGAAACACCATATATTTT.

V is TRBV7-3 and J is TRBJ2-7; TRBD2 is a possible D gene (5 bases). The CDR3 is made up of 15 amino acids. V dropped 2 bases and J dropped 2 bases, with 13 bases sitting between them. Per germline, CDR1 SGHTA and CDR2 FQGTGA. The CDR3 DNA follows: TGTGCCAGCAGCTTAGAGGGTGGGAGCCCCTACGAGCAGTACTTC. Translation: CASSLEGGSPYEQYF.